The rows below give T cell receptor beta chains drawn from one sample of a study of cytomegalovirus exposure and HLA in healthy donors. Libraries were prepared by immunoSEQ multiplex PCR; TCRdb keeps only in-frame clonotypes and omits some of them. Among 95,000 to 150,000 clones listed, around 74% were seen once. Sequenced input: PBMCs. The receptors were gathered from a man in his sixties in good health and CMV-seropositive. The CDR3 runs from the conserved cysteine through the conserved F or W. Fields, in order: D gene, J gene, V gene, clone size, CDR3 protein, CDR3 DNA. A D gene is named only where the DNA matches it firmly. Some rows have no size entry. The others give once, few or many, or a class for an expanded clone.

d_gene: .
j_gene: TRBJ1-6
v_gene: TRBV28
abundance: .
CDR3aa: CASITSSYNSPLHF
CDR3nt: TGTGCCAGCATAACGAGCTCCTATAATTCACCCCTCCACTTT

d_gene: TRBD1
j_gene: TRBJ1-5
v_gene: TRBV6-1
abundance: many
CDR3aa: CASSRDRGGQPQHF
CDR3nt: TGTGCCAGCAGTCGGGACAGGGGAGGTCAGCCCCAGCATTTT

d_gene: .
j_gene: TRBJ2-5
v_gene: TRBV21-1
abundance: .
CDR3aa: CASSKVGTSGTKAGGQYF
CDR3nt: TGTGCCAGCAGCAAGGTTGGGACTAGCGGGACCAAGGCGGGGGGCCAGTACTTC

d_gene: .
j_gene: TRBJ1-4
v_gene: TRBV2
abundance: .
CDR3aa: CASRSQQGRNEKLFF
CDR3nt: TGTGCCAGCAGAAGCCAACAGGGCCGTAATGAAAAACTGTTTTTT

d_gene: TRBD1
j_gene: TRBJ2-2
v_gene: TRBV6-4
abundance: .
CDR3aa: CASGQTGAGELFF
CDR3nt: TGTGCCAGCGGCCAAACAGGGGCCGGGGAGCTGTTTTTT

d_gene: .
j_gene: TRBJ2-7
v_gene: TRBV7-9
abundance: .
CDR3aa: CASSLGLAPYEQYF
CDR3nt: TGTGCCAGCAGCTTAGGGCTAGCGCCGTACGAGCAGTACTTC

d_gene: TRBD2
j_gene: TRBJ2-3
v_gene: TRBV5-1
abundance: .
CDR3aa: CASSPWTSGSDTQYF
CDR3nt: TGCGCCAGCAGCCCGTGGACTAGCGGGAGTGATACGCAGTATTTT

d_gene: TRBD1
j_gene: TRBJ2-3
v_gene: TRBV18
abundance: .
CDR3aa: CASSPGQVGTDTQYF
CDR3nt: TGTGCCAGCTCACCGGGACAGGTGGGCACAGATACGCAGTATTTT

d_gene: .
j_gene: TRBJ1-1
v_gene: TRBV7-2
abundance: .
CDR3aa: CASSRFSAGVGTEAFF
CDR3nt: TGTGCCAGCAGCCGATTTTCCGCCGGGGTTGGCACTGAAGCTTTCTTT

d_gene: .
j_gene: TRBJ2-5
v_gene: TRBV11-3
abundance: few
CDR3aa: CASSRDSEETQYF
CDR3nt: TGTGCCAGCAGCCGGGACTCTGAAGAGACCCAGTACTTC

d_gene: TRBD2
j_gene: TRBJ2-1
v_gene: TRBV7-2
abundance: .
CDR3aa: CASSWVAGVMNEQFF
CDR3nt: TGTGCCAGCAGCTGGGTAGCGGGAGTGATGAATGAGCAGTTCTTC

d_gene: TRBD2
j_gene: TRBJ2-7
v_gene: TRBV28
abundance: few
CDR3aa: CASSLHGLAKYEQYF
CDR3nt: TGTGCCAGCAGCTTACATGGACTAGCAAAGTACGAGCAGTACTTC

d_gene: TRBD1
j_gene: TRBJ1-1
v_gene: TRBV11-2
abundance: .
CDR3aa: CASSQGTVFEAFF
CDR3nt: TGTGCCAGCAGCCAAGGGACAGTATTTGAAGCTTTCTTT

d_gene: .
j_gene: TRBJ1-6
v_gene: TRBV6-1
abundance: once
CDR3aa: CASSGHLDNSPLHF
CDR3nt: TGTGCCAGCAGCGGACACCTAGATAATTCACCCCTCCACTTT

d_gene: .
j_gene: TRBJ2-1
v_gene: TRBV7-3
abundance: .
CDR3aa: CASSLPRQGQFF
CDR3nt: TGTGCCAGCAGCTTACCTCGGCAGGGGCAGTTCTTC